What follows are 30 T cell receptor beta chains derived from one specimen sequenced in a study of T cell responses to AZD1222 COVID-19 vaccine. Method: immunoSEQ multiplex PCR; TCRdb's copy keeps in-frame clones and lacks some. The data contain roughly 96,000 clones, 90% of them singletons. Sequenced material: peripheral blood, taken on day 0 of AZD1222 vaccination. These receptors all come from an adult in good health.

The V call is TRBV19, the J call TRBJ2-5, with D unresolved. This CDR3 contains 15 residues. Germline CDR1 LNHDA, CDR2 SQIVND (reference sequence). Trimming stripped 0 bases from V and 1 base from J, with 9 bases between. For the CDR3, the DNA is TGTGCCAGTAGTATAGATCGCGGTATCCAAGAGACCCAGTACTTC. This translates into CASSIDRGIQETQYF. Full variable domain (outside the CDR3, taken from reference TRBV19 and TRBJ2-5): DGGITQSPKYLFRKEGQNVTLSCEQNLNHDAMYWYRQDPGQGLRLIYYSQIVNDFQKGDIAEGYSVSREKKESFPLTVTSAQKNPTAFYLCASSIDRGIQETQYFGPGTRLLVL.

The chain is built from TRBV7-2 and TRBJ2-1, with D perhaps TRBD1 (6 bases). CDR1 is SGHTA and CDR2 is FQGNSA in the germline V gene. Trimming removed 6 bases at V and 7 bases at J, with 10 bases between. The length of the CDR3 is 12 residues. For the CDR3, the DNA is TGTGCCAGCAGGCTAGGGGGTAATGAGCAGTTCTTC. Protein sequence: CASRLGGNEQFF. The entire variable domain, with the rest obtained from reference TRBV7-2 and TRBJ2-1, is as follows: GAGVSQSPSNKVTEKGKDVELRCDPISGHTALYWYRQSLGQGLEFLIYFQGNSAPDKSGLPSDRFSAERTGGSVSTLTIQRTQQEDSAVYLCASRLGGNEQFFGPGTRLTVL.

This clone has just one count. This chain uses TRBV7-2 with TRBJ2-4; possibly TRBD2 for D (5 bases). Germline V gene data show CDR1 as SGHTA and CDR2 as FQGNSA. V was shortened by 3 bases and J by 7 bases, with 16 bases between the two germline ends. The CDR3 totals 15 residues. The CDR3 DNA is TGTGCCAGCAGCTTGACCGGGATCTTAGGGAACATTCAGTACTTC. It translates to CASSLTGILGNIQYF.

This chain joins TRBV19 and TRBJ2-1, with 8 bases lining up with TRBD2. CDR3 length equals 19 residues. Per the germline V gene, CDR1 is LNHDA and CDR2 is SQIVND (reference sequence). V gave up 2 bases and J gave up 0 bases; unmatched junction bases: 12. CDR3 in DNA: TGTGCCAGTAGTATACTCCCCCCCCTAGCGGGTCGCTCCTACAATGAGCAGTTCTTC. Protein product: CASSILPPLAGRSYNEQFF.

This chain connects TRBV7-9 to TRBJ2-1; 7 bases match TRBD2. The CDR3 loop spans 15 amino acids. Germline V gives CDR1 SEHNR, CDR2 FQNEAQ (reference sequence). The V segment lost 6 bases and the J segment 5 bases; nucleotides outside the gene matches: 10. CDR3 amino acids: CASSRPGLPDNEQFF. For the CDR3, the DNA is TGTGCCAGCAGTAGACCGGGACTACCTGACAATGAGCAGTTCTTC.

The chain carries TRBV19 and TRBJ1-5; D possibly corresponds to TRBD1 (5 bases). Deletions cut 8 bases from V and 0 bases from J, with 14 bases between. The CDR3 runs to 15 residues. From germline, CDR1 is LNHDA and CDR2 SQIVND (reference sequence). The CDR3 sequence: CASRRDSNSNQPQHF. The CDR3 coding sequence is TGTGCCAGTCGCCGGGACTCCAATAGCAATCAGCCCCAGCATTTT.

The chain links TRBV19 to TRBJ1-2; perhaps TRBD1 as D (5 bases). Germline lookup yields CDR1 LNHDA and CDR2 SQIVND (reference sequence). The germline V and J ends were trimmed by 4 bases and 4 bases, with 13 bases remaining between them. The CDR3 spans 14 residues. The CDR3 DNA follows: TGTGCCAGTAGTAGGACGGGACTCGGCTATGGCTACACCTTC. Its translation is CASSRTGLGYGYTF.

The table lists this clone with a count of one. The gene calls are TRBV9 and TRBJ2-4, with 7 bases that match TRBD1. This CDR3 region has 15 residues. The V and J ends lost 2 bases and 3 bases, in that order; junction bases with no gene match: 5. Germline-derived CDR1 and CDR2 are SGDLS and YYNGEE. The CDR3: CASSVDRDGKNIQYF. Written as DNA, the CDR3 is TGTGCCAGCAGCGTCGACAGGGACGGCAAAAACATTCAGTACTTC.

This rearrangement joins TRBV18 to TRBJ1-2; D is unclear. Germline CDR1 is KGHSH and CDR2 is LQKENI. This CDR3 is built from 14 residues. Trimming took off 0 bases at V and 6 bases at J, with 11 bases between the two ends. The CDR3 is CASSPPGKLDGYTF. CDR3 nucleotide sequence: TGTGCCAGCTCACCACCGGGGAAACTAGATGGCTACACCTTC.

The chain's CDR3 is CASSSRESSYEQYF. Here the CDR3 DNA reads TGTGCCAGCAGCTCGCGGGAGTCCTCCTACGAGCAGTACTTC. The V call is TRBV7-2, the J call TRBJ2-7; 7 positions match TRBD2. V lost 4 bases, J lost 0 bases, and 3 bases stayed unmatched. The length of the CDR3 is 14 residues. Germline CDR1 and CDR2: SGHTA and FQGNSA.

J is TRBJ1-1 and V is TRBV28; D might be TRBD1 (5 bases). Germline V CDR1 and CDR2: MDHEN, SYDVKM. This CDR3 is built from 12 residues. The germline V and J ends were trimmed by 3 bases and 11 bases, with 13 bases remaining between them. CDR3 coding DNA: TGTGCCAGCAGTTTGTCTTACAGGTCGGCTTTCTTT. It codes for CASSLSYRSAFF.

This chain links TRBV25-1 with TRBJ1-1; D gene ambiguous. This CDR3 comprises 14 residues. Trimming cost V 3 bases and J 0 bases, with 8 bases left between them. The V gene's germline CDR1 is MGHDK and CDR2 SYGVNS. Written as DNA, the CDR3 is TGTGCCAGCAGTGAGGCAGGAATGAACACTGAAGCTTTCTTT. Protein sequence: CASSEAGMNTEAFF.

The chain uses TRBV7-2 and TRBJ2-5; 7 bases are shared with TRBD2. Germline assignment: CDR1 SGHTA and CDR2 FQGNSA. The CDR3 has 16 residues. V was pared by 1 base and J by 2 bases, with 7 bases of the junction left unmatched. CDR3 bases: TGTGCCAGCAGCTTAGGGTTTAGCGGGCCGCAAGAGACCCAGTACTTC. As protein: CASSLGFSGPQETQYF.

The chain couples TRBV7-3 to TRBJ2-1; D remains ambiguous. The CDR3 has 15 amino acids. The germline V and J ends were trimmed by 3 bases and 6 bases, with 15 bases remaining between them. Germline-derived CDR1 and CDR2 are SGHTA and FQGTGA. The CDR3 loop reads CASSLIFSPSNEQFF. In DNA form, the CDR3 reads TGTGCCAGCAGCTTGATTTTTTCCCCAAGCAATGAGCAGTTCTTC.

This chain connects TRBV3-1 (or the pseudogene TRBV3-2) to TRBJ1-1; D gene ambiguous. Germline lookup yields CDR1 LGHDT and CDR2 YNNKEL (reference sequence). Trimming pared 3 bases from V and 7 bases from J, leaving 15 bases between. This CDR3 is built from 14 residues. CDR3 DNA sequence: TGTGCCAGCAGCCACTCAGGCGACGGATTTGAAGCTTTCTTT. It codes for CASSHSGDGFEAFF.

This chain links TRBV18 with TRBJ2-7; TRBD1 agrees at 8 bases. Germline trimming cut 0 bases from V and 0 bases from J; bases unmatched to any gene: 4. The CDR3 covers 16 residues. The germline CDR1 and CDR2 sequences are KGHSH and LQKENI. CDR3: CASSPPGQVSSYEQYF. DNA of the CDR3: TGTGCCAGCTCACCACCGGGACAGGTGTCCTCCTACGAGCAGTACTTC.

V and J are TRBV30 and TRBJ2-1, with 11 bases aligning to TRBD2. The CDR3 extends over 13 amino acids. The V gene's germline CDR1 is GTSNPN and CDR2 SVGIG (reference sequence). V lost 8 bases and J lost 7; bases outside the gene matches: 7. The CDR3 DNA sequence: TGTGCCGCCACTAGCGGGAGCGTAAATGAGCAGTTCTTC. Translating it yields CAATSGSVNEQFF.

V gene TRBV9 combines with J gene TRBJ1-1, with unresolved D. The CDR3 is made up of 15 amino acids. V shed 0 bases and J shed 6 bases, with 15 bases lying between them. Germline lookup yields CDR1 SGDLS and CDR2 YYNGEE. As DNA, the CDR3 is TGTGCCAGCAGCGTAGCTTTAGGAATGGATGCTGAAGCTTTCTTT. It codes for CASSVALGMDAEAFF.

This clone turned up a few times. CDR3 sequence: CASSEVPGAGELFF. The CDR3 coding sequence is TGTGCCAGCAGTGAGGTCCCGGGGGCCGGGGAGCTGTTTTTT. This sequence joins TRBV2 and TRBJ2-2, with D possibly matching TRBD2 (6 bases). Trimming left V 3 bases short and J 6 bases short, with 11 bases between. Germline values: CDR1 SNHLY, CDR2 FYNNEI. This CDR3 has 14 amino acids.

The chain's CDR3 is CASSIGPWDTQYF. CDR3 DNA sequence: TGTGCCAGTAGTATAGGGCCATGGGATACGCAGTATTTT. The V call is TRBV19, the J call TRBJ2-3; D is unresolved. V lost 1 base to trimming and J lost 6 bases, with 8 bases between them. Germline lookup yields CDR1 LNHDA and CDR2 SQIVND (reference sequence). The CDR3 length is 13 residues.

V and J are TRBV6-5 and TRBJ1-4; 7 nucleotides match TRBD1. The CDR3 extends over 14 amino acids. From germline, CDR1 is MNHEY and CDR2 SVGAGI. V lost 5 bases to trimming and J lost 12 bases; unmatched junction nucleotides: 12. The chain's CDR3 is CASSRQGGVGELFF. The CDR3 nucleotides read TGTGCCAGCAGTCGACAGGGAGGGGTTGGGGAACTGTTTTTT.

This clone showed up just a few times. V gene TRBV6-1 combines with J gene TRBJ2-6, with D maybe TRBD1 (6 bases). V lost 1 base and J lost 1, with 8 bases in between. Germline V gene data show CDR1 as MNHNS and CDR2 as SASEGT. CDR3 length equals 16 residues. The chain's CDR3 is CASSEEQGSGANVLTF. DNA for the CDR3: TGTGCCAGCAGTGAAGAACAGGGTTCTGGGGCCAACGTCCTGACTTTC.

The chain combines TRBV6-4 with TRBJ2-3; D may be TRBD2 (6 bases). Germline CDR1 MRHNA, CDR2 SNTAGT. The CDR3 is made up of 15 amino acids. The V and J ends lost 5 bases and 3 bases respectively, with 15 bases between them. The CDR3 DNA sequence: TGTGCCAGCAGTAGGGACTCCAGTCAAACAGATACGCAGTATTTT. It translates to CASSRDSSQTDTQYF.

The chain joins TRBV5-6 to TRBJ1-1; D is unresolved. V was shortened by 6 bases and J by 0 bases, with 9 bases between the two germline ends. The CDR3 runs to 13 residues. The germline V gene has CDR1 SGHDT and CDR2 YYEEEE. The CDR3 DNA reads as TGTGCCAGCACCTCTAATATGAACACTGAAGCTTTCTTT. Its translation is CASTSNMNTEAFF.

The chain has TRBV28 and TRBJ2-7; 10 nucleotides align to TRBD2. Germline V lookup: CDR1 MDHEN, CDR2 SYDVKM. The J segment lost 0 bases and the V segment lost 6 bases, leaving 5 bases of the junction unmatched. This CDR3 is built from 15 residues. CDR3 sequence: CASSTSGVSSYEQYF. The CDR3 DNA reads TGTGCCAGCAGCACTAGCGGGGTGAGCTCCTACGAGCAGTACTTC.

The rearrangement links TRBV30 to TRBJ2-7, with D maybe TRBD1 (10 bases). CDR1 is GTSNPN, CDR2 SVGIG, per germline (reference sequence). The CDR3 is 13 amino acids. V was pared by 5 bases and J by 12 bases, with 23 bases between. The CDR3 DNA is TGTGCCTGGGGGGACAGGGGCGGGAGGGTTCCGTACTTC. This translates into CAWGDRGGRVPYF.

The rearrangement links TRBV4-2 to TRBJ2-1; TRBD2 matches 11 bases. CDR1 and CDR2 (germline): LGHNA, YNFKEQ. CDR3 length equals 16 residues. The ends lost 3 bases at V and 6 bases at J; junction bases unmatched: 7. Written as DNA, the CDR3 is TGTGCCAGCAGCCATGGGGCTAGCGGGAGGAGCAATGAGCAGTTCTTC. It yields the protein CASSHGASGRSNEQFF.

V and J are TRBV4-1 and TRBJ2-7, with 7 bases lining up with TRBD1. The CDR3 is 16 residues long. V lost 4 bases, J lost 0 bases, and 9 bases stayed unmatched. CDR1 is MGHRA and CDR2 is YSYEKL in the germline V gene. The CDR3 nucleotides read TGCGCCAGCAGCCCCCCGATGGACAGGTACTCCTACGAGCAGTACTTC. Amino acid sequence: CASSPPMDRYSYEQYF.

The table lists this clone with a few counts. The chain joins TRBV5-1 to TRBJ2-1, with TRBD1 as a possible D gene (5 bases). V shed 0 bases and J shed 5 bases, with 9 bases lying between them. Germline V gives CDR1 SGHRS, CDR2 YFSETQ. The CDR3 has 14 residues. The CDR3 region is CASSLGQINNEQFF. The DNA of the CDR3 is TGCGCCAGCAGCTTGGGACAGATTAACAATGAGCAGTTCTTC.

The chain's CDR3 is CASSMGTDSSNYGYTF. DNA for the CDR3: TGTGCCAGCAGCATGGGGACAGACTCTTCTAACTATGGCTACACCTTC. This chain links TRBV7-8 with TRBJ1-2; 7 bases agree with TRBD1. Losses at the gene ends were 5 bases for V and 0 bases for J; bases not matched to a gene: 9. CDR1 SGHVS and CDR2 FQNEAQ come from the germline V gene. CDR3 length: 16 residues.